The next 12 T cell receptor beta chains were all read from a single sample in a study of metastatic and nonmetastatic thyroid tumors. Nobody among the patients had been given any treatment before thyroid surgery. MiXCR reprocessed the PCR reads for TCRdb. The sample contains 35,000 to 45,000 clones, around 10% of which appear only once. Input material: blood. The receptors originated from a male donor with papillary thyroid cancer or a benign thyroid nodule (not recorded which). Some clones in this sample may be carry-over from other donors' samples.

This clone has just a few counts. The chain has TRBV19 and TRBJ1-6, with D maybe TRBD1 (6 bases). This CDR3 has 15 residues. Per the germline V gene, CDR1 is LNHDA and CDR2 is SQIVND (reference sequence). Trimming pared 5 bases from V and 4 bases from J, leaving 12 bases between. CDR3 coding DNA: TGTGCCAGTAGTTTGGGGGCTCGATATAATTCACCCCTCCACTTT. As protein: CASSLGARYNSPLHF.

This clone was detected ten times or more. This sample also contains other DNA sequences that code for the same CDR3. The chain joins TRBV10-1 to TRBJ1-2; D not resolved. V was clipped by 3 bases and J by 2 bases, with 7 bases between them. The CDR3 consists of 13 residues. Germline V gene sequence: CDR1 WNHNN, CDR2 SYGVQD (reference sequence). In DNA form, the CDR3 reads TGCGCCAGCAGTGAAAATTTAAACTATGGCTACACCTTC. As protein: CASSENLNYGYTF.

V and J are TRBV4-1 and TRBJ2-3, with TRBD2 as a possible D gene (6 bases). The V and J ends lost 8 bases and 5 bases respectively, with 23 bases between them. The CDR3 consists of 16 residues. The germline V gene has CDR1 MGHRA and CDR2 YSYEKL. The CDR3 sequence: CASRALLAGKGDTQYF. CDR3 DNA sequence: TGCGCCAGCCGTGCCCTACTAGCTGGGAAGGGAGATACGCAGTATTTT.

This clone has a count of ten or more. The chain carries TRBV7-2 and TRBJ1-1; 7 bases align to TRBD1. The germline gives CDR1 SGHTA, CDR2 FQGNSA. V trimming: 7 bases; J trimming: 6 bases; junction bases outside the gene matches: 14. The CDR3 is 15 residues long. The CDR3: CASIPTTGPISEAFF. CDR3 nucleotide sequence: TGTGCCAGCATCCCCACGACAGGGCCGATTTCTGAAGCTTTCTTT. Using reference TRBV7-2 and TRBJ1-1 for the parts outside the CDR3, the full variable domain is GAGVSQSPSNKVTEKGKDVELRCDPISGHTALYWYRQSLGQGLEFLIYFQGNSAPDKSGLPSDRFSAERTGGSVSTLTIQRTQQEDSAVYLCASIPTTGPISEAFFGQGTRLTVV.

Only a few counts were recorded for this clone. The chain combines TRBV18 with TRBJ2-7; 7 positions match TRBD2. Germline CDR1 reads KGHSH; CDR2 reads LQKENI. Unmatched junction bases numbered 14, after V lost 5 bases and J lost 7 bases. The CDR3 runs to 15 residues. CDR3 amino acids: CASSTNEAGEGEQYF. CDR3 nucleotide sequence: TGTGCCAGCTCAACGAACGAGGCGGGAGAGGGTGAGCAGTACTTC. The complete variable domain, with remaining parts taken from reference TRBV18 and TRBJ2-7, reads NAGVMQNPRHLVRRRGQEARLRCSPMKGHSHVYWYRQLPEEGLKFMVYLQKENIIDESGMPKERFSAEFPKEGPSILRIQQVVRGDSAAYFCASSTNEAGEGEQYFGPGTRLTVT.

By proportion, this clone is medium-sized. CDR3: CASSYPRYEQYF. CDR3 in DNA: TGTGCCAGCAGTTACCCCCGATACGAGCAGTACTTC. This rearrangement joins TRBV6-2 or TRBV6-3 to TRBJ2-7; the D is unclear. The ends were cut back, 2 bases at V and 4 bases at J, with 6 bases in the middle. The CDR3 spans 12 residues. Germline values: CDR1 MNHEY, CDR2 SVGEGT.

This clone was recorded at least ten times. The CDR3 here is CSATEVAAFTYEQYF. The CDR3 DNA reads as TGCAGTGCGACGGAAGTCGCAGCGTTTACCTACGAGCAGTACTTC. The rearrangement uses TRBV20-1 and TRBJ2-7, with D unclear. This CDR3 comprises 15 residues. From germline, CDR1 is DFQATT and CDR2 SNEGSKA (reference sequence). Trimming left V 6 bases short and J 2 bases short, with 20 bases between.

This clone was detected ten times or more. The V call is TRBV5-1, the J call TRBJ2-3; D remains ambiguous. Germline CDR1 is SGHRS and CDR2 is YFSETQ. Trimming shortened V by 2 bases and J by 5 bases, and 6 bases separated the two germline ends. The CDR3 totals 12 residues. This CDR3 is CASSFEQDTQYF. For the CDR3, the DNA is TGCGCCAGCAGCTTTGAGCAAGATACGCAGTATTTT.

A word on this clone: A much larger clone sits a single nucleotide away, making a read error possible. The chain combines TRBV3-1 with TRBJ1-2, with a weak D call TRBD1 (6 bases). The germline V and J ends were trimmed by 3 bases and 5 bases, with 13 bases remaining between them. In germline, CDR1 is LGHDT, CDR2 YNNKEL (reference sequence). The CDR3 consists of 14 residues. The CDR3 loop is CASSQDTGRYGYTF. In nucleotides, the CDR3 is TGTGCCAGCAGCCAGGATACAGGGAGATATGGCTACACCTTC.

This clone was detected only a few times. J is TRBJ2-1 and V is TRBV3-1, with 14 bases fitting TRBD2. CDR1 and CDR2 (germline): LGHDT, YNNKEL (reference sequence). The CDR3 totals 16 residues. V lost 4 bases to trimming and J lost 9 bases; unmatched junction nucleotides: 8. The CDR3: CASSLGTSGSPTEQFF. The CDR3 nucleotides are TGTGCCAGCAGCCTCGGGACTAGCGGGAGCCCGACTGAGCAGTTCTTC.

This clone was seen at least ten times. This chain connects TRBV24-1 to TRBJ2-1, with D uncertain. V was shortened by 5 bases and J by 7 bases, with 8 bases between the two germline ends. The germline gives CDR1 KGHDR, CDR2 SFDVKD. The CDR3 spans 12 residues. CDR3 sequence: CATSGFGNEQFF. The CDR3 nucleotides are TGTGCCACCAGTGGTTTTGGGAATGAGCAGTTCTTC.

This clone has ten or more counts. The genes are TRBV7-2 and TRBJ2-1; 11 bases fit TRBD2. V was pared by 5 bases and J by 2 bases, with 11 bases of the junction left unmatched. The CDR3 contains 18 residues. Germline loops: CDR1 SGHTA, CDR2 FQGNSA. In DNA form, the CDR3 reads TGTGCCAGCAGCCTAGGGCTAGCGGGAGGAACCCCCTACAATGAGCAGTTCTTC. It codes for CASSLGLAGGTPYNEQFF. Using reference TRBV7-2 and TRBJ2-1 for the parts outside the CDR3, the full variable domain is GAGVSQSPSNKVTEKGKDVELRCDPISGHTALYWYRQSLGQGLEFLIYFQGNSAPDKSGLPSDRFSAERTGGSVSTLTIQRTQQEDSAVYLCASSLGLAGGTPYNEQFFGPGTRLTVL.